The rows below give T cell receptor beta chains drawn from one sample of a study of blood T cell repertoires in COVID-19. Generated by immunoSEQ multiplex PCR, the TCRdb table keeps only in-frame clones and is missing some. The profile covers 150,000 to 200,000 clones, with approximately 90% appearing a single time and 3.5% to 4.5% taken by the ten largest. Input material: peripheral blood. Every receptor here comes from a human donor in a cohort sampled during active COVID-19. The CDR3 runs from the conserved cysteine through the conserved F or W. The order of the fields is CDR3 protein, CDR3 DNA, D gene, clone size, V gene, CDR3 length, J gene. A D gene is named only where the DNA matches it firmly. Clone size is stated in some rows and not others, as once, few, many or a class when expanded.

CASSVRTGGNTEAFF | TGTGCCAGCAGCGTAAGGACGGGAGGAAACACTGAAGCTTTCTTT | - | few | TRBV7-2 | 15 | TRBJ1-1
CAWRRDGFTYEQYF | TGTGCCTGGAGGCGGGACGGATTTACCTACGAGCAGTACTTC | - | - | TRBV30 | 14 | TRBJ2-7
CASGQLRDRGPYEQYF | TGTGCCAGCGGCCAACTCCGGGACAGGGGGCCCTACGAGCAGTACTTC | TRBD1 | - | TRBV27 | 16 | TRBJ2-7
CASSGTSGDPYNEQFF | TGTGCCAGCAGCGGTACTAGCGGGGATCCCTACAATGAGCAGTTCTTC | TRBD2 | - | TRBV7-6 | 16 | TRBJ2-1
CASSRDYSYEQYF | TGTGCCAGCAGCCGGGACTACTCCTACGAGCAGTACTTC | TRBD2 | - | TRBV11-2 | 13 | TRBJ2-7
CASSLSGVNEQYF | TGTGCCAGCAGTTTATCCGGGGTAAACGAGCAGTACTTC | - | - | TRBV27 | 13 | TRBJ2-7
CASSLSGQITTVLTF | TGTGCCAGCAGTTTAAGCGGCCAAATCACGACCGTCCTGACTTTC | - | - | TRBV27 | 15 | TRBJ2-6
CASSPTFQETQYF | TGTGCCAGCAGTCCGACTTTTCAAGAGACCCAGTACTTC | - | - | TRBV27 | 13 | TRBJ2-5
CASGSLSGRLYEQYF | TGTGCCAGCGGGTCCCTAAGCGGGAGGCTATACGAGCAGTACTTC | TRBD2 | - | TRBV4-2 | 15 | TRBJ2-7
CASSRLAGVETQYF | TGTGCCAGCAGCCGACTAGCGGGAGTTGAGACCCAGTACTTC | TRBD2 | - | TRBV5-5 | 14 | TRBJ2-5
CASSVAGQGGGDTQYF | TGTGCCAGCAGCGTAGCGGGACAGGGGGGGGGAGATACGCAGTATTTT | TRBD1 | - | TRBV9 | 16 | TRBJ2-3
CASSLIGQGGTDTQYF | TGCGCCAGCAGCTTGATAGGACAGGGGGGCACAGATACGCAGTATTTT | TRBD1 | - | TRBV5-1 | 16 | TRBJ2-3
CASSRTGKDTGELFF | TGTGCCAGCAGTAGGACAGGGAAGGACACCGGGGAGCTGTTTTTT | TRBD1 | - | TRBV6-5 | 15 | TRBJ2-2
CASSLLGPGETQYF | TGTGCCAGCAGCTTATTGGGGCCGGGAGAGACCCAGTACTTC | - | - | TRBV11-2 | 14 | TRBJ2-5
CASSQGLGTGELFF | TGCGCCAGCAGCCAAGGACTTGGCACCGGGGAGCTGTTTTTT | - | - | TRBV4-3 | 14 | TRBJ2-2
CAWGSNNYGYTF | TGTGCCTGGGGGTCTAATAACTATGGCTACACCTTC | - | - | TRBV30 | 12 | TRBJ1-2
CASSQRVQGEAFF | TGTGCCAGCAGCCAAAGGGTGCAGGGTGAAGCTTTCTTT | - | - | TRBV14 | 13 | TRBJ1-1